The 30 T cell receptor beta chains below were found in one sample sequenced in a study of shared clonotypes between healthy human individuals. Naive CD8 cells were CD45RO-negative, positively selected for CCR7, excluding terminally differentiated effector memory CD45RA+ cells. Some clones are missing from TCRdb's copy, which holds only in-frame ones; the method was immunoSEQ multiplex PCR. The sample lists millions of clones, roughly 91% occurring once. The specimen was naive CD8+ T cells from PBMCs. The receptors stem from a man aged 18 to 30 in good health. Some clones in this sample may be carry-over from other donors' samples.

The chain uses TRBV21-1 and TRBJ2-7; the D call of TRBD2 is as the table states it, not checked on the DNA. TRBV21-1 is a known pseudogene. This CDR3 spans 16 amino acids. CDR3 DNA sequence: TGTGCCAGCAGCTTACGGGGACTAGCGGAGCCCTACGAGCAGTACTTC. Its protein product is CASSLRGLAEPYEQYF.

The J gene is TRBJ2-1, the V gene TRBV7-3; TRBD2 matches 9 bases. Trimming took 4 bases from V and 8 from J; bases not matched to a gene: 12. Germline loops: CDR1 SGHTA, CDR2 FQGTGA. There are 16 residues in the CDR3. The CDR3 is CASSSFYGGRAHEQFF. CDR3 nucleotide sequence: TGTGCCAGCAGCTCCTTTTATGGCGGGAGGGCCCATGAGCAGTTCTTC.

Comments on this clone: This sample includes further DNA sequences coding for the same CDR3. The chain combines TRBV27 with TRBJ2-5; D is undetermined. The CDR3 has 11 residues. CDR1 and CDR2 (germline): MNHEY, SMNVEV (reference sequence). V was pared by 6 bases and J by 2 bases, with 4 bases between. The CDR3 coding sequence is TGTGCCAGCAGGGGACAAGAGACCCAGTACTTC. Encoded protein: CASRGQETQYF.

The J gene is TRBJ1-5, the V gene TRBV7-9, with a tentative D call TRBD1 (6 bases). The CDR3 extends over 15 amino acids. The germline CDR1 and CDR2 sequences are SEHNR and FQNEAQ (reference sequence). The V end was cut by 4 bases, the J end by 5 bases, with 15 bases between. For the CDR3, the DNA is TGTGCCAGCAGCTCCGACAGGCGAGGAGATCAGCCCCAGCATTTT. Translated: CASSSDRRGDQPQHF.

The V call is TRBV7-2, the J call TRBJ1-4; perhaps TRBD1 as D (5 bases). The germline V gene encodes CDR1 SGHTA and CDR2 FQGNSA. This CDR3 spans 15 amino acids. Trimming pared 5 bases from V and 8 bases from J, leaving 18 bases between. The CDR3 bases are TGTGCCAGCAGCCAGGGAGGAGGGGCGGGAGAAAAACTGTTTTTT. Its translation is CASSQGGGAGEKLFF.

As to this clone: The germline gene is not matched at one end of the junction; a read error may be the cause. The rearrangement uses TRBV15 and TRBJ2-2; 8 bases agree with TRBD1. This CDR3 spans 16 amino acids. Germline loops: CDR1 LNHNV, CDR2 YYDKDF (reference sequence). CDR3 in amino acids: CATSGETQGAYGELFF. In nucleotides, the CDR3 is TGTGCCACCAGCGGAGAGACCCAGGGGGCCTACGGGGAGCTGTTTTTT.

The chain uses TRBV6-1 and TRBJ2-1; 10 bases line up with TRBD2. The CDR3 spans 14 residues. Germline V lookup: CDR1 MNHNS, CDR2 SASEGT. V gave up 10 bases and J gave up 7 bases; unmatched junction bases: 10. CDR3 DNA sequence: TGTGCCACTGTAAGCGGGAGGGTCTGGAATGAGCAGTTCTTC. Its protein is CATVSGRVWNEQFF.

This CDR3 reads CASSIVLQRALVIPHEQFF. The CDR3 region has the DNA TGTGCCAGTAGTATAGTCCTCCAAAGGGCACTAGTTATTCCCCATGAGCAGTTCTTC. The chain recombines TRBV19 with TRBJ2-1; D might be TRBD2 (5 bases). CDR3 length equals 19 residues. CDR1 and CDR2 from the germline V gene are LNHDA and SQIVND (reference sequence). V gave up 1 base and J gave up 8 bases, with 27 bases separating them.

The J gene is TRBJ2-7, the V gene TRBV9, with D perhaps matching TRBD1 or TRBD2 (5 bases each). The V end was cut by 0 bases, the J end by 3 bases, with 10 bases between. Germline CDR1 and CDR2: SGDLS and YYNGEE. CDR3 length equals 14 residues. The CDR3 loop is CASSVEGTDYEQYF. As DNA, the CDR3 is TGTGCCAGCAGCGTAGAAGGGACGGACTACGAGCAGTACTTC. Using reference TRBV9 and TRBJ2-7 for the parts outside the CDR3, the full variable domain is DSGVTQTPKHLITATGQRVTLRCSPRSGDLSVYWYQQSLDQGLQFLIQYYNGEERAKGNILERFSAQQFPDLHSELNLSSLELGDSALYFCASSVEGTDYEQYFGPGTRLTVT.

CDR3 in amino acids: CAISGSGTVAFEAFF. The CDR3 nucleotides read TGTGCCATCAGTGGCTCTGGGACAGTTGCCTTTGAAGCTTTCTTT. The chain recombines TRBV10-3 with TRBJ1-1, with 7 positions matching TRBD1. CDR1 ENHRY and CDR2 SYGVKD come from the germline V gene. The CDR3 totals 15 residues. Trimming removed 4 bases from V and 7 bases from J; junction bases left unmatched: 12.

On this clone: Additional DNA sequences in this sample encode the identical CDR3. The CDR3 sequence is CASSLAGGGDTQYF. For the CDR3, the DNA is TGTGCCAGCAGTTTAGCGGGAGGCGGAGATACGCAGTATTTT. V usage is TRBV27 and J usage is TRBJ2-3; 8 nucleotides align to TRBD2. The CDR3 contains 14 residues. After removal of 2 bases from V and 5 bases from J, the junction contained 3 bases not matched to a gene. CDR1 MNHEY and CDR2 SMNVEV come from the germline V gene (reference sequence).

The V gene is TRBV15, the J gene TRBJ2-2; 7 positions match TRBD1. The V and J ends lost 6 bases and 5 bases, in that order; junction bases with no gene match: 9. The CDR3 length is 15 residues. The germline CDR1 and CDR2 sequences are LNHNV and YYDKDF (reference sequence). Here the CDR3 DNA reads TGTGCCACCAGGGTCATAGGGGGCTCTACCGGGGAGCTGTTTTTT. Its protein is CATRVIGGSTGELFF.

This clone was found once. The CDR3 loop reads CASSSTRTVNQPQHF. As DNA, the CDR3 is TGTGCCAGCAGCTCAACAAGGACAGTCAATCAGCCCCAGCATTTT. The genes are TRBV7-9 and TRBJ1-5; perhaps TRBD1 as D (6 bases). V was pared by 4 bases and J by 3 bases, with 13 bases between. CDR3 length: 15 amino acids. Germline values: CDR1 SEHNR, CDR2 FQNEAQ (reference sequence). Full variable domain (remainder filled in from reference TRBV7-9 and TRBJ1-5): DTGVSQNPRHKITKRGQNVTFRCDPISEHNRLYWYRQTLGQGPEFLTYFQNEAQLEKSRLLSDRFSAERPKGSFSTLEIQRTEQGDSAMYLCASSSTRTVNQPQHFGDGTRLSIL.

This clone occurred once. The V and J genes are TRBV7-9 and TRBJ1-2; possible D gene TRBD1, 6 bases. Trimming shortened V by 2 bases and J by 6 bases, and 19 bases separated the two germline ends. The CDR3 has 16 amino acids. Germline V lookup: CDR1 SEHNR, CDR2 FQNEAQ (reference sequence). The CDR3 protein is CASSLTNRESLDGYTF. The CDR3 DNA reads TGTGCCAGCAGCTTAACAAACAGGGAATCTCTTGATGGCTACACCTTC.

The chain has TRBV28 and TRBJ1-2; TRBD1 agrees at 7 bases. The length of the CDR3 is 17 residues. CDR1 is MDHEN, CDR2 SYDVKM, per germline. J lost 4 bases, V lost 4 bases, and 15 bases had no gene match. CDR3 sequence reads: CASSSDSEGQRIYGYTF. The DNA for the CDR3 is TGTGCCAGCAGTTCAGATAGTGAGGGACAGCGGATCTATGGCTACACCTTC.

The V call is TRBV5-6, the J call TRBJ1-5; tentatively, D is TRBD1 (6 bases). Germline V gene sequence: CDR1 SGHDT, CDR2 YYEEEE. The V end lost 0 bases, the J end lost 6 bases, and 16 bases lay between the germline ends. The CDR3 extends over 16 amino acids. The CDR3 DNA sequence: TGTGCCAGCAGCTTGGCCGGGACACTGTTCTCTCAGCCCCAGCATTTT. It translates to CASSLAGTLFSQPQHF.

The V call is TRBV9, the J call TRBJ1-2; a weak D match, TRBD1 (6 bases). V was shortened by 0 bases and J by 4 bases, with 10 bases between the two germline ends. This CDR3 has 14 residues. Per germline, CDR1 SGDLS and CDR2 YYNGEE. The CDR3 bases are TGTGCCAGCAGCGTAGCTTCGGGGGCCTATGGCTACACCTTC. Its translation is CASSVASGAYGYTF.

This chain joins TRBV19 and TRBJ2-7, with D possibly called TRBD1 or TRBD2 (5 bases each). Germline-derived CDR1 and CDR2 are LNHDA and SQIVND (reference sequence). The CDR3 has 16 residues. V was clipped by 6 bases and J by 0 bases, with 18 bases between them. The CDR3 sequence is CASSQGAGSLSYEQYF. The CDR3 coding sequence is TGTGCCAGTAGCCAAGGGGCAGGGAGCCTCTCCTACGAGCAGTACTTC. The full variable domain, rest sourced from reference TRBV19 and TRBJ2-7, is DGGITQSPKYLFRKEGQNVTLSCEQNLNHDAMYWYRQDPGQGLRLIYYSQIVNDFQKGDIAEGYSVSREKKESFPLTVTSAQKNPTAFYLCASSQGAGSLSYEQYFGPGTRLTVT.

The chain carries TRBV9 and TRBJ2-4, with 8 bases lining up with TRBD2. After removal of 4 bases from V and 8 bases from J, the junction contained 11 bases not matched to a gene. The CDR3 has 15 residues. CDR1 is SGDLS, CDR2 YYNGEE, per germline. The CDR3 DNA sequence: TGTGCCAGCAGCTTTAGCGGGATGGCCGGTGACATTCAGTACTTC. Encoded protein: CASSFSGMAGDIQYF.

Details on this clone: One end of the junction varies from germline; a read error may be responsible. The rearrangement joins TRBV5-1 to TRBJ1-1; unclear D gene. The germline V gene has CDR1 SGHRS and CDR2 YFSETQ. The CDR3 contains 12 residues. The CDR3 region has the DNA TGCGCCAGCAGCTTGAGGGCGGGAGAGAGGATCTTT. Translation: CASSLRAGERIF.

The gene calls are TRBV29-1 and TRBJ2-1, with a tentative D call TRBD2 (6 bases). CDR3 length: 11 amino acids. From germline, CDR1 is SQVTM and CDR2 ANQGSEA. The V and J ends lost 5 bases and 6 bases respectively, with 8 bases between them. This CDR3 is CSVRDFNEQFF. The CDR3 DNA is TGCAGCGTTAGGGACTTCAATGAGCAGTTCTTC.

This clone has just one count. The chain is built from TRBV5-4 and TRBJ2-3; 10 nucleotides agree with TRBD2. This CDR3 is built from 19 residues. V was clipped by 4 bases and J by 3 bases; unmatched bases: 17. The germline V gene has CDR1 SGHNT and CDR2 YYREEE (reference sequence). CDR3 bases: TGTGCCAGCAGCGGTCTGGCTAGCGGGAGTGAGAGTAATACAGATACGCAGTATTTT. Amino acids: CASSGLASGSESNTDTQYF. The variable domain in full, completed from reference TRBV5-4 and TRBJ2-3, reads ETGVTQSPTHLIKTRGQQVTLRCSSQSGHNTVSWYQQALGQGPQFIFQYYREEENGRGNFPPRFSGLQFPNYSSELNVNALELDDSALYLCASSGLASGSESNTDTQYFGPGTRLTVL.

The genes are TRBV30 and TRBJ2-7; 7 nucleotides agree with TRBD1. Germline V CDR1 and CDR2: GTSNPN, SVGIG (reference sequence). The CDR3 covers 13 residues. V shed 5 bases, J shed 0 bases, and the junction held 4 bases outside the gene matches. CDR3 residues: CAWGQAGSYEQYF. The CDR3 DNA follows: TGTGCCTGGGGACAGGCCGGCTCCTACGAGCAGTACTTC. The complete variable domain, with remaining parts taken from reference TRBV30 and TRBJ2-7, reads SQTIHQWPATLVQPVGSPLSLECTVEGTSNPNLYWYRQAAGRGLQLLFYSVGIGQISSEVPQNLSASRPQDRQFILSSKKLLLSDSGFYLCAWGQAGSYEQYFGPGTRLTVT.

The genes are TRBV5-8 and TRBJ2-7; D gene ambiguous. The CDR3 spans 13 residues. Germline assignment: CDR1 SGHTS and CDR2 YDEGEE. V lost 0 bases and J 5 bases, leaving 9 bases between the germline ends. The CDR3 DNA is TGTGCCAGCAGCTTGGGGCCGTCAGACGAGCAGTACTTC. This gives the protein CASSLGPSDEQYF.

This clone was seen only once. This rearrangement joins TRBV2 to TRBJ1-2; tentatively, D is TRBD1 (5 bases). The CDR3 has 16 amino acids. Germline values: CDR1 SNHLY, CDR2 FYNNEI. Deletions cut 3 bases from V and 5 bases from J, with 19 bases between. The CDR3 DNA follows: TGTGCCAGCAGTGAGGCTGTAGGGGAGAGTACATATGGCTACACCTTC. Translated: CASSEAVGESTYGYTF. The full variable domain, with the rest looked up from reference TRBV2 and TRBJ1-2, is EPEVTQTPSHQVTQMGQEVILRCVPISNHLYFYWYRQILGQKVEFLVSFYNNEISEKSEIFDDQFSVERPDGSNFTLKIRSTKLEDSAMYFCASSEAVGESTYGYTFGSGTRLTVV.

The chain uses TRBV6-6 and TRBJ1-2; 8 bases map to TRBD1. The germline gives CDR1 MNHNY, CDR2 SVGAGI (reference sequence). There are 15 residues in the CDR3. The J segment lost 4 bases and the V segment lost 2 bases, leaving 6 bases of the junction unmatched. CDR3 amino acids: CASSYGQGALYGYTF. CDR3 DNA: TGTGCCAGCAGTTACGGCCAGGGGGCTCTCTATGGCTACACCTTC.

CDR3 sequence: CASSSETNEKLFF. DNA for the CDR3: TGTGCCAGCAGCTCCGAAACTAATGAAAAACTGTTTTTT. The chain recombines TRBV7-3 with TRBJ1-4; no definite D call. V lost 4 bases, J lost 1 base, and 4 bases lay in between. This CDR3 has 13 amino acids. Germline CDR1 and CDR2: SGHTA and FQGTGA.

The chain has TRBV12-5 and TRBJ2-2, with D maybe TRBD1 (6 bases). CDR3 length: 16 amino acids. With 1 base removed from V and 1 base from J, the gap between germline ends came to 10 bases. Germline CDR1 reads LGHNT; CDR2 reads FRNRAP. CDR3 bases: TGTGCTAGTGGTTTGGGATTACAGGGGAACACCGGGGAGCTGTTTTTT. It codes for CASGLGLQGNTGELFF.

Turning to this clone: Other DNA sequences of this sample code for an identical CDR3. The CDR3 loop is CASSSGTEAFF. DNA for the CDR3: TGTGCCAGCAGCTCGGGCACTGAAGCTTTCTTT. The rearrangement links TRBV6-5 to TRBJ1-1; D is uncertain. The CDR3 is made up of 11 amino acids. Germline V gene sequence: CDR1 MNHEY, CDR2 SVGAGI. Trimming stripped 6 bases from V and 4 bases from J, with 6 bases between.

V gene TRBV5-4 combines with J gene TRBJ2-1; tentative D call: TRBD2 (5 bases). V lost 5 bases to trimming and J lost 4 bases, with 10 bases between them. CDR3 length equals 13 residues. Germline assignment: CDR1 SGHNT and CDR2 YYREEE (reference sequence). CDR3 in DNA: TGTGCCAGCAGGCCAGCGGAATACAATGAGCAGTTCTTC. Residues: CASRPAEYNEQFF. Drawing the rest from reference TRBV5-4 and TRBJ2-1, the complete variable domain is ETGVTQSPTHLIKTRGQQVTLRCSSQSGHNTVSWYQQALGQGPQFIFQYYREEENGRGNFPPRFSGLQFPNYSSELNVNALELDDSALYLCASRPAEYNEQFFGPGTRLTVL.